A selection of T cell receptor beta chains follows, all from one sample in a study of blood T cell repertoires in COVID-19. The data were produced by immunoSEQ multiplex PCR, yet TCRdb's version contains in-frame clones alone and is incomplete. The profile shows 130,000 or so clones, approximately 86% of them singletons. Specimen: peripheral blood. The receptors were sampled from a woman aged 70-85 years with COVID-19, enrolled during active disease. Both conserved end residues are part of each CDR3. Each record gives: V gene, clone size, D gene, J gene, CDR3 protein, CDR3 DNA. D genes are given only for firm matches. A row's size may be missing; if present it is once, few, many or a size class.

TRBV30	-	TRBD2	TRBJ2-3	CAWSTRLAGSTDTQYF	TGTGCCTGGAGTACGAGACTAGCGGGGAGCACAGATACGCAGTATTTT
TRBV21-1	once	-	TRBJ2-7	CASSKGAGHHLEQYF	TGTGCCAGCAGCAAAGGGGCAGGACACCATTTGGAGCAGTACTTC
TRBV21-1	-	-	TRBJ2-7	CASSPRDRSSYEQYF	TGTGCCAGCAGCCCCCGGGACAGGTCCTCCTACGAGCAGTACTTC
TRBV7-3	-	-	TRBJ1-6	CASSLTGTGGSPLHF	TGTGCCAGCAGCTTAACGGGGACGGGGGGTTCACCCCTCCACTTT
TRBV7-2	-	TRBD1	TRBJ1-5	CASSLGGQDNQPQHF	TGTGCCAGCAGCTTAGGCGGACAGGACAATCAGCCCCAGCATTTT
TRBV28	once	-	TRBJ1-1	CASSFPSGGPEAFF	TGTGCCAGCAGTTTCCCCTCTGGGGGCCCTGAAGCTTTCTTT
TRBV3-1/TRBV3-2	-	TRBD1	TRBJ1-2	CASSQGPGTGPNYGYTF	TGTGCCAGCAGCCAAGGGCCCGGGACAGGGCCTAACTATGGCTACACCTTC
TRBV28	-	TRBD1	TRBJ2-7	CASSPGTGGPYEQYF	TGTGCCAGCAGTCCGGGGACAGGAGGCCCCTACGAGCAGTACTTC
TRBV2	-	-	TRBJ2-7	CASSERQVQEQYF	TGTGCCAGCAGCGAGAGACAGGTCCAGGAGCAGTACTTC
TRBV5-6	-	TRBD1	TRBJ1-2	CASSLTGTGVFYGYTF	TGTGCCAGCAGCTTAACCGGGACAGGAGTTTTCTATGGCTACACCTTC
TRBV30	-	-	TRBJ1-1	CAWSILKNTEAFF	TGTGCCTGGTCCATACTGAAGAACACTGAAGCTTTCTTT
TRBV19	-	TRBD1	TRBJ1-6	CASWDRDNSPLHF	TGTGCCAGTTGGGACAGGGATAATTCACCCCTCCACTTT
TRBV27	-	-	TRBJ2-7	CAPPSGPEFEQYF	TGTGCCCCTCCGAGCGGGCCTGAGTTCGAGCAGTACTTC
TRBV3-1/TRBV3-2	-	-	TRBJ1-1	CASSQEGLGTEAFF	TGTGCCAGCAGCCAAGAGGGGCTCGGCACTGAAGCTTTCTTT